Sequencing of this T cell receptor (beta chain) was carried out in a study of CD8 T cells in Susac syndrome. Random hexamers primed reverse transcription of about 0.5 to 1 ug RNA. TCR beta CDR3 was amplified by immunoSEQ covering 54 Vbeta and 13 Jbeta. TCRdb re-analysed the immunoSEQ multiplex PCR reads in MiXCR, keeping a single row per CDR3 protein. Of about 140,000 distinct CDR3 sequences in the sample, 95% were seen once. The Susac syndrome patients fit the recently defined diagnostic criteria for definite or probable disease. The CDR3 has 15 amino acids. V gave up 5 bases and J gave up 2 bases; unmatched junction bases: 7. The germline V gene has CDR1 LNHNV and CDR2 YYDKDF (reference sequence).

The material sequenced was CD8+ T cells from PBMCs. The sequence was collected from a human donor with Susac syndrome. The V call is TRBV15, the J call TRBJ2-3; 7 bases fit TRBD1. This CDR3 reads CATSSIQGTTDTQYF. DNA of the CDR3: TGTGCCACCAGCTCGATACAGGGGACCACAGATACGCAGTATTTT.